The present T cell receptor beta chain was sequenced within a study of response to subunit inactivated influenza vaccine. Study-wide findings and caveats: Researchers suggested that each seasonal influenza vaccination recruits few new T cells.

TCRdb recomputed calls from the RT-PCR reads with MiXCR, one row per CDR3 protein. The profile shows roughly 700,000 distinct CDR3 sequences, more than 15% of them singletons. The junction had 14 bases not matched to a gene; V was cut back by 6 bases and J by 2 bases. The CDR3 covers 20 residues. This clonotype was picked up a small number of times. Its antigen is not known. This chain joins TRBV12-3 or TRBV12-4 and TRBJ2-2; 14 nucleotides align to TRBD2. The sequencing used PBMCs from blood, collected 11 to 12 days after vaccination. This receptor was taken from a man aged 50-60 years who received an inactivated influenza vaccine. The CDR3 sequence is CASRTGLAGGGRGNTGELFF. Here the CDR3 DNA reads TGTGCCAGCAGAACCGGACTAGCGGGAGGCGGGAGAGGCAACACCGGGGAGCTGTTTTTT.